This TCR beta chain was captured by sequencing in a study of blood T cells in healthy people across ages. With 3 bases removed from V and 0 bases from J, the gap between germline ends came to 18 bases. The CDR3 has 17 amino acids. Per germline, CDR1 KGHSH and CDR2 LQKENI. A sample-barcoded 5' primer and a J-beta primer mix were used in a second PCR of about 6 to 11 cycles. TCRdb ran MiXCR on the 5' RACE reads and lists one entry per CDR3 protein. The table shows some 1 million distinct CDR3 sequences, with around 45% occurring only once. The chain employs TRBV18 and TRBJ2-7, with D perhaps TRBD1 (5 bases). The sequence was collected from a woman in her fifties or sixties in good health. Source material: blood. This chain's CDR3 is CASSPIRQRGGSYEQYF. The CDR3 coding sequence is TGTGCCAGCTCACCTATCCGACAAAGGGGCGGCTCCTACGAGCAGTACTTC.